What follows are 26 T cell receptor beta chains derived from one specimen sequenced in a study of T-cell memory formation after mild COVID-19. TCRdb fed the 5' RACE reads into MiXCR, producing one record per CDR3 protein. The table has roughly 120,000 distinct CDR3 sequences, roughly 15% seen once; the top ten hold 14%. Sequences were obtained from PBMCs or a T cell subset sorted from them (not recorded which). Source of these receptors: an adult woman who had mild COVID-19 (a few samples of this study predate the infection). Cell type and time point are not known.

The chain employs TRBV7-8 and TRBJ2-3; D gene ambiguous. The CDR3 extends over 13 amino acids. Between the trimmed V and J ends, which lost 5 bases and 1 base, there was a span of 7 bases. Germline V gene sequence: CDR1 SGHVS, CDR2 FQNEAQ. The CDR3 DNA reads as TGTGCCAGCAGCCCCTGGGGCACAGATACGCAGTATTTT. Translation gives CASSPWGTDTQYF. The entire variable domain, with the rest obtained from reference TRBV7-8 and TRBJ2-3, is as follows: GAGVSQSPRYKVAKRGQDVALRCDPISGHVSLFWYQQALGQGPEFLTYFQNEAQLDKSGLPSDRFFAERPEGSVSTLKIQRTQQEDSAVYLCASSPWGTDTQYFGPGTRLTVL.

This clonotype has a handful of counts. CDR3 residues: CASSSGDGQYEQYF. In DNA form, the CDR3 reads TGTGCCAGCAGCTCCGGGGACGGCCAGTACGAGCAGTACTTC. The chain combines TRBV13 with TRBJ2-7, with D perhaps assigned TRBD1 or TRBD2 (5 bases each). Germline CDR1 is PRHDT and CDR2 is FYEKMQ (reference sequence). Trimming removed 4 bases from V and 4 bases from J, with 14 bases in between. CDR3 length: 14 amino acids. Variable domain in full (rest from reference TRBV13 and TRBJ2-7): AAGVIQSPRHLIKEKRETATLKCYPIPRHDTVYWYQQGPGQDPQFLISFYEKMQSDKGSIPDRFSAQQFSDYHSELNMSSLELGDSALYFCASSSGDGQYEQYFGPGTRLTVT.

This clonotype has just a few counts. The V and J genes are TRBV5-1 and TRBJ2-2; 8 bases map to TRBD2. The CDR3 has 17 amino acids. The V segment lost 1 base and the J segment 4 bases; nucleotides outside the gene matches: 9. Germline V gives CDR1 SGHRS, CDR2 YFSETQ. CDR3 sequence (DNA): TGCGCCAGCAGCTTGATATTCCGGGAGGGGACCACCGGGGAGCTGTTTTTT. Protein product: CASSLIFREGTTGELFF.

The chain links TRBV30 to TRBJ1-2; D possibly corresponds to TRBD1 (5 bases). CDR1 and CDR2 (germline): GTSNPN, SVGIG (reference sequence). Deletions cut 5 bases from V and 6 bases from J, with 16 bases between. This CDR3 comprises 13 residues. In nucleotides, the CDR3 is TGTGCCTGGTCCTGGAGGGGTGGAGATGGCTACACCTTC. Its protein is CAWSWRGGDGYTF.

The rearrangement uses TRBV5-1 and TRBJ2-2, with 7 positions matching TRBD1. Germline CDR1 SGHRS, CDR2 YFSETQ. This CDR3 contains 19 residues. V lost 2 bases to trimming and J lost 1 base; unmatched junction nucleotides: 14. The DNA of the CDR3 is TGCGCCAGCAGCTTTTCTTGGACTTCGACAGGGATGAACACCGGGGAGCTGTTTTTT. Its translation: CASSFSWTSTGMNTGELFF.

The chain links TRBV7-2 to TRBJ1-5; a weak D match, TRBD1 (5 bases). V shed 3 bases and J shed 7 bases, with 7 bases lying between them. Germline assignment: CDR1 SGHTA and CDR2 FQGNSA. The CDR3 spans 12 residues. The CDR3 sequence is CASSFWDQPQHF. The DNA for the CDR3 is TGTGCCAGCAGCTTTTGGGACCAGCCCCAGCATTTT.

The chain carries TRBV20-1 and TRBJ1-5, with D hard to call. CDR1 and CDR2 from the germline V gene are DFQATT and SNEGSKA (reference sequence). The CDR3 covers 14 residues. The V end lost 1 base, the J end lost 5 bases, and 12 bases lay between the germline ends. In DNA form, the CDR3 reads TGCAGTGCTAGAGTTCCGGGGAGCCATCAGCCCCAGCATTTT. It yields the protein CSARVPGSHQPQHF.

The rearrangement links TRBV11-1 to TRBJ2-3; D might be TRBD1 or TRBD2, each matching 5 bases. Germline loops: CDR1 SGHAT, CDR2 FQDESV (reference sequence). The length of the CDR3 is 13 residues. V was shortened by 5 bases and J by 6 bases, with 12 bases between the two germline ends. In nucleotides, the CDR3 is TGTGCCAGCAGCCCGAGGGGACGGGATACGCAGTATTTT. Its protein is CASSPRGRDTQYF.

The CDR3 region has the DNA TGTGCCAGTAGTCCGGGACAGGGCGGCTACACCTTC. Its translation: CASSPGQGGYTF. This chain joins TRBV19 and TRBJ1-2; TRBD1 agrees at 9 bases. Trimming at V came to 5 bases and at J to 8 bases, leaving 3 bases not matched to a gene. The CDR3 spans 12 residues. Germline V gene data show CDR1 as LNHDA and CDR2 as SQIVND (reference sequence).

This chain links TRBV4-1 with TRBJ2-7; D unclear. Between the trimmed V and J ends, which lost 0 bases and 5 bases, there was a span of 11 bases. The CDR3 has 14 amino acids. Germline CDR1 and CDR2: MGHRA and YSYEKL. The CDR3 loop is CASSQDFWAHEQYF. The CDR3 DNA is TGCGCCAGCAGCCAAGATTTTTGGGCCCACGAGCAGTACTTC.

The chain links TRBV24-1 to TRBJ2-1; D may be TRBD1 (6 bases). Trimming removed 6 bases from V and 1 base from J, with 9 bases in between. CDR1 is KGHDR and CDR2 is SFDVKD in the germline V gene. The CDR3 consists of 14 residues. CDR3 sequence: CATSRGQSYNEQFF. The CDR3 DNA is TGTGCCACCAGTCGGGGACAATCCTACAATGAGCAGTTCTTC.

The chain links TRBV7-9 to TRBJ1-6, with D possibly being TRBD1 (5 bases). With 5 bases removed from V and 4 bases from J, the gap between germline ends came to 9 bases. The germline CDR1 and CDR2 sequences are SEHNR and FQNEAQ (reference sequence). The CDR3 is 14 residues long. For the CDR3, the DNA is TGTGCCAGCAGCCAGGGAGGTTATAATTCACCCCTCCACTTT. Protein sequence: CASSQGGYNSPLHF.

The chain uses TRBV27 and TRBJ2-7, with 8 bases fitting TRBD1. V was clipped by 5 bases and J by 5 bases; unmatched bases: 5. This CDR3 region has 13 residues. CDR1 is MNHEY and CDR2 is SMNVEV in the germline V gene (reference sequence). The CDR3 reads CASSPGQGHEQYF. The CDR3 nucleotides are TGTGCCAGCAGTCCCGGACAGGGCCACGAGCAGTACTTC.

This rearrangement joins TRBV5-1 to TRBJ1-2; D may be TRBD1 (5 bases). Germline-derived CDR1 and CDR2 are SGHRS and YFSETQ. The CDR3 consists of 12 residues. V dropped 3 bases and J dropped 4 bases, with 7 bases sitting between them. CDR3 amino acids: CASSYDSYGYTF. The CDR3, as DNA: TGCGCCAGCAGCTACGACAGCTATGGCTACACCTTC.

This clonotype came up a few times. The rearrangement links TRBV12-3 or TRBV12-4 to TRBJ2-7, with 7 bases that match TRBD2. J was trimmed by 1 base and V by 5 bases; bases with no gene match: 11. This CDR3 comprises 16 residues. CDR3 loop: CASSPGGGYASYEQYF. The CDR3 DNA is TGTGCCAGCAGTCCTGGGGGAGGGTACGCGTCCTACGAGCAGTACTTC.

The rearrangement uses TRBV24-1 and TRBJ2-1; D assignment may be TRBD1 or TRBD2 (5 bases each). The CDR3 covers 16 residues. The V gene's germline CDR1 is KGHDR and CDR2 SFDVKD. Trimming removed 2 bases at V and 2 bases at J, with 12 bases between. In DNA form, the CDR3 reads TGTGCCACCAGTGATTGGGACGGGCCGACCTACAATGAGCAGTTCTTC. The encoded protein is CATSDWDGPTYNEQFF.

This clonotype was observed a few times. The CDR3 spells CASDRGLYEQYF. The CDR3 region has the DNA TGTGCCAGCGACAGGGGGCTTTACGAGCAGTACTTC. This chain joins TRBV2 and TRBJ2-7, with 10 bases identical to TRBD1. CDR1 and CDR2 (germline): SNHLY, FYNNEI. V shed 8 bases and J 4 bases; nucleotides not matched to a gene: 2. This CDR3 contains 12 residues.

This clonotype was observed a handful of times. This sequence joins TRBV12-3 or TRBV12-4 and TRBJ1-6; D perhaps matches TRBD1 (5 bases). This CDR3 comprises 14 residues. The V gene lost 3 bases and the J gene lost 6 bases, with 9 bases spanning the gap. CDR3 sequence: CASSLGDSNSPLHF. The CDR3 nucleotides are TGTGCCAGCAGTTTGGGCGACAGTAATTCACCCCTCCACTTT.

This clonotype was detected a few times. J is TRBJ2-1 and V is TRBV29-1, with 7 nucleotides matching TRBD2. After removal of 5 bases from V and 5 bases from J, the junction contained 6 bases not matched to a gene. This CDR3 spans 13 amino acids. In germline, CDR1 is SQVTM, CDR2 ANQGSEA. The CDR3 spells CSVRASGDNEQFF. The CDR3 coding sequence is TGCAGCGTTAGGGCTAGCGGTGACAATGAGCAGTTCTTC.

The table lists this clonotype with a few counts. The gene calls are TRBV12-3 or TRBV12-4 and TRBJ1-5; D call uncertain. With 2 bases removed from V and 1 base from J, the gap between germline ends came to 9 bases. The CDR3 has 15 amino acids. CDR3 nucleotides: TGTGCCAGCAGTTTAAGCCCGGTGAGCAATCAGCCCCAGCATTTT. Translated, it gives CASSLSPVSNQPQHF.

This clonotype was detected many times. The chain links TRBV29-1 to TRBJ2-1; tentatively, D is TRBD1 (6 bases). Germline lookup yields CDR1 SQVTM and CDR2 ANQGSEA. The length of the CDR3 is 15 residues. Deletions cut 1 base from V and 1 base from J, with 11 bases between. CDR3 nucleotide sequence: TGCAGCGTTGAAGGACAGGAAGGATCCTACAATGAGCAGTTCTTC. Translating gives CSVEGQEGSYNEQFF.

The chain has TRBV7-2 and TRBJ2-7; D perhaps matches TRBD1 (5 bases). This CDR3 is built from 14 residues. CDR1 is SGHTA, CDR2 FQGNSA, per germline. Trimming removed 5 bases from V and 4 bases from J, with 15 bases in between. The CDR3 DNA follows: TGTGCCAGCAGCCGGCAATTAGGGGAATACGAGCAGTACTTC. Protein product: CASSRQLGEYEQYF. The complete variable domain, with remaining parts taken from reference TRBV7-2 and TRBJ2-7, reads GAGVSQSPSNKVTEKGKDVELRCDPISGHTALYWYRQSLGQGLEFLIYFQGNSAPDKSGLPSDRFSAERTGGSVSTLTIQRTQQEDSAVYLCASSRQLGEYEQYFGPGTRLTVT.

Only a few counts were recorded for this clonotype. The rearrangement joins TRBV15 to TRBJ1-1; D not resolved. The V end lost 5 bases, the J end lost 3 bases, and 16 bases lay between the germline ends. Per the germline V gene, CDR1 is LNHNV and CDR2 is YYDKDF (reference sequence). The CDR3 is made up of 15 amino acids. As DNA, the CDR3 is TGTGCCACCAGCCCGATCGCAGACATCTACACTGAAGCTTTCTTT. Translation: CATSPIADIYTEAFF.

This clonotype was seen a few times. CDR3 amino acids: CASSVDQAPSYNEQFF. CDR3 coding DNA: TGTGCCAGCAGCGTAGACCAGGCGCCCTCCTACAATGAGCAGTTCTTC. The chain has TRBV9 and TRBJ2-1; no clear D gene. The ends were cut back, 0 bases at V and 0 bases at J, with 10 bases in the middle. Germline lookup yields CDR1 SGDLS and CDR2 YYNGEE. The CDR3 is made up of 16 amino acids. Supplemented by reference TRBV9 and TRBJ2-1, the full variable domain reads DSGVTQTPKHLITATGQRVTLRCSPRSGDLSVYWYQQSLDQGLQFLIQYYNGEERAKGNILERFSAQQFPDLHSELNLSSLELGDSALYFCASSVDQAPSYNEQFFGPGTRLTVL.

CDR3: CASRGSATNAEAFF. The CDR3 DNA sequence: TGTGCCAGCAGGGGTTCGGCCACTAACGCTGAAGCTTTCTTT. The V gene is TRBV27, the J gene TRBJ1-1; D remains unclear. This CDR3 region has 14 residues. Germline CDR1 is MNHEY and CDR2 is SMNVEV (reference sequence). The V end lost 6 bases, the J end lost 6 bases, and 17 bases lay between the germline ends.

This chain joins TRBV27 and TRBJ1-2; the D gene is possibly TRBD1 (6 bases). Trimming pared 6 bases from V and 6 bases from J, leaving 17 bases between. The CDR3 loop spans 14 amino acids. Germline values: CDR1 MNHEY, CDR2 SMNVEV (reference sequence). CDR3 loop: CASSPTGGQDGYTF. In DNA form, the CDR3 reads TGTGCCAGCAGCCCAACGGGGGGGCAGGATGGCTACACCTTC.